These 3 T cell receptor beta chains were sequenced from one sample in a study of T-cell reconstitution after alpha-beta-depleted transplantation in children. Unique molecular identifiers were incorporated into the prepared TCRbeta library. TCRdb itself ran the PCR reads through MiXCR, one entry per CDR3 protein. The table has some 440,000 distinct CDR3 sequences, 15% to 20% seen once. The source was PBMCs, mostly from graft donor cells, collected 360 days after TCRalphabeta/CD19-depleted stem cell transplant. Source of these receptors: a boy under two years old who had a stem cell transplant for Wiskott-Aldrich syndrome, so the T cells may come from the graft donor.

The V call is TRBV12-3 or TRBV12-4, the J call TRBJ2-2, with a possible D match to TRBD2 (6 bases). The ends were cut back, 2 bases at V and 1 base at J, with 11 bases in the middle. The CDR3 contains 16 residues. DNA of the CDR3: TGTGCCAGCAGTTTAAAGGAGGGCAAGAACACCGGGGAGCTGTTTTTT. Its translation: CASSLKEGKNTGELFF.

This clonotype was counted a few times. This chain links TRBV12-3 or TRBV12-4 with TRBJ2-2, with a tentative D call TRBD2 (5 bases). There are 16 residues in the CDR3. V lost 6 bases and J 0 bases, leaving 14 bases between the germline ends. CDR3 protein: CASSPGKHSNTGELFF. The CDR3 nucleotides are TGTGCCAGCAGCCCCGGGAAGCACTCGAACACCGGGGAGCTGTTTTTT.

Concerning this clonotype itself: A much larger clone differs by one base, so this may be a read error. This rearrangement joins TRBV7-2 to TRBJ2-1; TRBD2 matches 7 bases. The CDR3 totals 16 residues. V gave up 1 base and J gave up 2 bases; unmatched junction bases: 5. CDR1 is SGHTA, CDR2 FQGNSA, per germline. For the CDR3, the DNA is TGTGCCAGCAGCTTAGTCCCTAGCGGAACCTACAATGAGCAGTTCTTC. It is translated as CASSLVPSGTYNEQFF.